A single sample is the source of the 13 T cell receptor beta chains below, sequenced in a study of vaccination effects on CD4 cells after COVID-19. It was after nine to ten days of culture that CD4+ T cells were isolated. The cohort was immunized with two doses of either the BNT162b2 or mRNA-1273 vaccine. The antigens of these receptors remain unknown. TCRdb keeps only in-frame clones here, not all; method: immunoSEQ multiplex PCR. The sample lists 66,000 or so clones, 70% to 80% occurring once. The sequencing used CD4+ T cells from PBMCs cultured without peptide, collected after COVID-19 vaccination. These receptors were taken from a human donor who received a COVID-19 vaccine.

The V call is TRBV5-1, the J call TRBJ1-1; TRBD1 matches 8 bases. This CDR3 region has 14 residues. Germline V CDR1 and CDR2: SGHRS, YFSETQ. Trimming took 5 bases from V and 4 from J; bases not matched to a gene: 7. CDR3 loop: CASSLGQGSTEAFF. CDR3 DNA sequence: TGCGCCAGCAGTCTTGGACAGGGTAGCACTGAAGCTTTCTTT.

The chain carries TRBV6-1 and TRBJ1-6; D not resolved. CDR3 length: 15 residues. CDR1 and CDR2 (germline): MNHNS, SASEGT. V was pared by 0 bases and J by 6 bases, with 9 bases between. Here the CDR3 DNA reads TGTGCCAGCAGTGAAGCCCCCTTTTTTAATTCACCCCTCCACTTT. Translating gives CASSEAPFFNSPLHF.

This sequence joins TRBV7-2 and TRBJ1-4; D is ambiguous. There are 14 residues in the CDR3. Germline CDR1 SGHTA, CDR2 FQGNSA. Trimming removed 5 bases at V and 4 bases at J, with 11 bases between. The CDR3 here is CASSHAFLNEKLFF. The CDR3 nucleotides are TGTGCCAGCAGCCACGCCTTCCTTAATGAAAAACTGTTTTTT.

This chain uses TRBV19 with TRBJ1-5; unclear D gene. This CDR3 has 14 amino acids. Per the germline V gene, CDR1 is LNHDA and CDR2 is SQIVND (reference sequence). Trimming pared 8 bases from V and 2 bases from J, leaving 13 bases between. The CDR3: CASALGRGNQPQHF. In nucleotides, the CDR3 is TGTGCCAGTGCGCTGGGGAGGGGCAATCAGCCCCAGCATTTT. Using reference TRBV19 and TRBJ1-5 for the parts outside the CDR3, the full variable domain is DGGITQSPKYLFRKEGQNVTLSCEQNLNHDAMYWYRQDPGQGLRLIYYSQIVNDFQKGDIAEGYSVSREKKESFPLTVTSAQKNPTAFYLCASALGRGNQPQHFGDGTRLSIL.

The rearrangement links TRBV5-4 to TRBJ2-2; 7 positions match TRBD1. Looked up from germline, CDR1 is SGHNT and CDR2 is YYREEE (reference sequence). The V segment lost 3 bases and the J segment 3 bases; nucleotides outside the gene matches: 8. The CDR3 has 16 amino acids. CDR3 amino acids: CASSSPTDRDTGELFF. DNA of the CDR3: TGTGCCAGCAGCTCCCCCACAGACAGGGACACCGGGGAGCTGTTTTTT.

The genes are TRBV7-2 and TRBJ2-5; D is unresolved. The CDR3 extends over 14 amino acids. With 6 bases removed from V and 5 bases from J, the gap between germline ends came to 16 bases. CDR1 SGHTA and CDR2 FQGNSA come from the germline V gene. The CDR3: CASRNPNFLETQYF. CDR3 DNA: TGTGCCAGCAGAAACCCCAACTTCCTGGAGACCCAGTACTTC.

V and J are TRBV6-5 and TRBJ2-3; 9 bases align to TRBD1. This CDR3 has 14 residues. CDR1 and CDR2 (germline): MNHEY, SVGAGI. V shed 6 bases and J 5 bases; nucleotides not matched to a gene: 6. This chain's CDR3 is CASRLQGAVDTQYF. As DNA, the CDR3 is TGTGCCAGCAGGTTACAGGGGGCCGTAGATACGCAGTATTTT.

The CDR3 region has the DNA TGCGCCAGCAGCACGACCGGGACAGCCAGTGGGCAGTTCTTC. Residues: CASSTTGTASGQFF. The rearrangement links TRBV5-1 to TRBJ2-1; 7 positions match TRBD1. Germline assignment: CDR1 SGHRS and CDR2 YFSETQ. This CDR3 is built from 14 residues. Trimming at V came to 4 bases and at J to 12 bases, leaving 13 bases not matched to a gene. The full variable domain, its missing parts supplied by reference TRBV5-1 and TRBJ2-1, is KAGVTQTPRYLIKTRGQQVTLSCSPISGHRSVSWYQQTPGQGLQFLFEYFSETQRNKGNFPGRFSGRQFSNSRSEMNVSTLELGDSALYLCASSTTGTASGQFFGPGTRLTVL.

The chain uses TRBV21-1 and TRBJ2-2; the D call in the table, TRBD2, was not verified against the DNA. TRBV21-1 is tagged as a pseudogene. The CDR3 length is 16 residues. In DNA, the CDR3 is TGTGCCAGCAGCCCCTCTTCCGGGAGGCGGACCGGGGAGCTGTTTTTT. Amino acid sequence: CASSPSSGRRTGELFF.

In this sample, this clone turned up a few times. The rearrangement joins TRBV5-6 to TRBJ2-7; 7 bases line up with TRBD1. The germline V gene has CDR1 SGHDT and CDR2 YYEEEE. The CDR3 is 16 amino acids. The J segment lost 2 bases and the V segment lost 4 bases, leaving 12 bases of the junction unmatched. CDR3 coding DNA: TGTGCCAGCAGCGGAACAGGGGCGAGGGGACCCTACGAGCAGTACGTC. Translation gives CASSGTGARGPYEQYV.

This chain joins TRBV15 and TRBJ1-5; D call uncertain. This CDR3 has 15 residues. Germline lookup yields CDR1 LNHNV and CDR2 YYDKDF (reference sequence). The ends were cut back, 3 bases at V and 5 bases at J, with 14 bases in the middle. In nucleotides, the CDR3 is TGTGCCACCAGCAGTGGCCGTTTAGCCGATCAGCCCCAGCATTTT. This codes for CATSSGRLADQPQHF.

CDR3 sequence: CASSRGQGAGGYTF. DNA of the CDR3: TGTGCCAGCAGTCGCGGACAGGGGGCTGGGGGCTACACCTTC. The rearrangement uses TRBV5-4 and TRBJ1-2; the match to TRBD1 covers 11 bases. The ends lost 5 bases at V and 8 bases at J; junction bases unmatched: 8. Per germline, CDR1 SGHNT and CDR2 YYREEE (reference sequence). The CDR3 length is 14 residues.

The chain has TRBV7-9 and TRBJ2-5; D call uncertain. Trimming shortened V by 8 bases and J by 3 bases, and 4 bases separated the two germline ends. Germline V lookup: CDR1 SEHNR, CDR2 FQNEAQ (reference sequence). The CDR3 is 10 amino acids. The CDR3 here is CASGEETQYF. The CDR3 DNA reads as TGTGCCAGCGGTGAAGAGACCCAGTACTTC.